Ten or more counts support the clone carrying this TCR beta chain. Antigen unknown. The V segment lost 5 bases and the J segment 8 bases; nucleotides outside the gene matches: 4. Germline V gene sequence: CDR1 SGHVS, CDR2 FNYEAQ. The CDR3 consists of 13 residues. A process of 5'RACE template switching, which added a universal primer site and UMIs, was used to make TCR cDNA. TCRdb called the 5' RACE reads again in MiXCR, with one record for every CDR3 protein. The sample records fewer than 450,000 distinct CDR3 sequences, 3.5% to 4.5% being singletons. The data stem from a study of T cells after yellow fever vaccination. About the study: SMART-Seq v4 Ultra Low Input prepared the low-cell-number fractions.

Study-wide results and caveats: Overlap between CD4 and CD8 compartments was detected for a small share of clonotypes. Clones that expanded after primary vaccination mostly reappeared after the booster (96% CD4, roughly 87% CD8).

Sequences were derived from PBMCs, sampled 5 days after the yellow fever booster vaccination. The sequence was collected from a man younger than 30 who received the YFV17D yellow fever vaccine. This chain connects TRBV7-6 to TRBJ1-2; 11 bases match TRBD1. The CDR3 reads CASSRGTGGGYTF. CDR3 nucleotides: TGTGCCAGCAGCCGCGGGACAGGGGGAGGCTACACCTTC.